This TCR beta chain emerged from a study of response to subunit inactivated influenza vaccine. TCRdb fed the RT-PCR reads into MiXCR, producing one record per CDR3 protein. The sample contains about 700,000 distinct CDR3 sequences, approximately 15% of which appear only once. The sample holds a few counts of this clonotype. The antigen remains unidentified. General observations from the study: The authors offered the suggestion that each seasonal influenza vaccination recruits few new T cells.

The sequencing used PBMCs from blood, collected 14 to 15 days before vaccination. The origin of this receptor is a man in his fifties who received an inactivated influenza vaccine.

The CDR3 loop is CASSLTLGHQPQHF. The DNA of the CDR3 is TGTGCCAGCAGCTTGACCCTAGGGCATCAGCCCCAGCATTTT. The chain recombines TRBV5-5 with TRBJ1-5; D gene uncertain. The ends were cut back, 1 base at V and 5 bases at J, with 10 bases in the middle. Germline V gene lookup returns CDR1 SGHKS and CDR2 YYEKEE (reference sequence). The CDR3 totals 14 residues.